Described below is a single TCR beta chain sequence and its context. The data were taken from a study of blood T cell repertoires in COVID-19. Study overall: Some COVID-19 samples were acute and others convalescent; all came from the United States, Italy and Spain. Nucleic acid was either cDNA or gDNA, and it came from T cells, B-cell-depleted T cells, or PBMCs.

The V gene lost 7 bases and the J gene lost 2 bases, with 13 bases spanning the gap. This CDR3 comprises 14 residues. Per germline, CDR1 MNHEY and CDR2 SVGAGI. In the original workflow: Amplifying reference gene primers gave estimates of nucleated cell counts. The protocol was immunoSEQ multiplex PCR, while the TCRdb copy is restricted to in-frame clones and leaves out a portion. For V, J and clone size, that table is used; D and trimming come from the DNA. The table has fewer than 85,000 clones, less than 85% seen once; the top ten hold 2.5% to 3%. The specimen was peripheral blood. V is TRBV6-5 and J is TRBJ2-3, with a weak D call TRBD2 (5 bases). This TCR came from a human donor with acute or convalescent COVID-19. The donor label of this sample is uncertain. The CDR3 DNA follows: TGTGCCAGCACCAGACTAAACCCCACAGATACGCAGTATTTT. Its protein product is CASTRLNPTDTQYF.